The entry that follows covers one T cell receptor (beta chain) sequence. The data are from a study of shared clonotypes between healthy human individuals. The method was immunoSEQ multiplex PCR; TCRdb's version includes in-frame clones alone and lacks a portion of them. The data contain roughly 500,000 clones, 90% to 97% of them singletons. Germline V gives CDR1 SNHLY, CDR2 FYNNEI. CDR3 length equals 15 residues. Trimming stripped 6 bases from V and 0 bases from J, with 12 bases between. The chain uses TRBV2 and TRBJ1-5; D unclear. This receptor was obtained from a woman under 40 in good health. Sequenced: naive CD4+ T cells sorted from blood. Subset in this sample: CD45RA+ positively selected. The CDR3 DNA follows: TGTGCCAGCAGCAGGTTCACGGGTAGCAATCAGCCCCAGCATTTT. Protein: CASSRFTGSNQPQHF.